This TCR beta chain was sequenced in a study of blood T cells in healthy people across ages. General study points: Changes in expanded clonotypes were possibly confounded, as the CMV status of donors was unknown. Aged donors had fewer naive CD4+ cells and lower diversity than long-lived donors. Estimates based on one million T cells were treated as lower bounds.

This clonotype turned up a few times. Its antigen is undetermined. This CDR3 comprises 15 residues. V was clipped by 7 bases and J by 2 bases; unmatched bases: 5. Primers used in a second PCR of roughly 6 to 12 cycles were a sample-barcoded 5' primer and a J-beta primer mix. Every cDNA was tagged by a template-switch adaptor with 12 random nucleotides. MiXCR, applied by TCRdb to the 5' RACE reads, yields one record per CDR3 protein. This sample has roughly 930,000 distinct CDR3 sequences, with roughly 52% found just once. The J gene is TRBJ1-6, the V gene TRBV12-3 or TRBV12-4; 7 bases align to TRBD1. The material sequenced was blood. The sequence came from a man aged 30 to 39 in good health. CDR3: CASTPGTAYNSPLHF. As DNA, the CDR3 is TGTGCCAGCACCCCCGGGACAGCCTATAATTCACCCCTCCACTTT.